This T cell receptor (beta chain) originates from a study of blood T cell repertoires in COVID-19. Looking at the study overall: Samples of COVID-19 (acute and convalescent) were obtained from the United States, Italy and Spain.

The data were produced by immunoSEQ multiplex PCR, yet TCRdb's version contains in-frame clones alone and is incomplete. The repertoire holds fewer than 200,000 clones, with roughly 81% as singletons. Germline V lookup: CDR1 SGHVS, CDR2 FQNEAQ. The V gene end was trimmed by 4 bases and the J gene end by 3 bases; junction bases not matched to a gene: 5. The CDR3 consists of 15 residues. Sequences were obtained from peripheral blood. This chain links TRBV7-8 with TRBJ2-2, with 7 bases aligning to TRBD2. The TCR sequence derives from an elderly woman with COVID-19, enrolled during active disease. The CDR3: CASSYLGGDTGELFF. In nucleotides, the CDR3 is TGTGCCAGCAGCTACCTGGGGGGGGACACCGGGGAGCTGTTTTTT. The full variable domain, in which reference TRBV7-8 and TRBJ2-2 provide the parts outside the CDR3, is GAGVSQSPRYKVAKRGQDVALRCDPISGHVSLFWYQQALGQGPEFLTYFQNEAQLDKSGLPSDRFFAERPEGSVSTLKIQRTQQEDSAVYLCASSYLGGDTGELFFGEGSRLTVL.